Listed here are 23 T cell receptor beta chains from one sample, sequenced in a study of cytomegalovirus exposure and HLA in healthy donors. The PCR contained 60 Vbeta and 13 Jbeta primers. Clones were sequenced by immunoSEQ multiplex PCR, and TCRdb holds only the in-frame ones, with some missing. This sample has about 160,000 clones, with 75% to 80% found just once. The material sequenced was PBMCs. These receptors came from a woman aged 45-65 years in good health and CMV-seropositive.

This clone turned up a few times. This chain connects TRBV7-6 to TRBJ2-1; D is uncertain. The V and J ends lost 6 bases and 2 bases respectively, with 11 bases between them. The CDR3 consists of 14 residues. Germline CDR1 reads SGHVS; CDR2 reads FNYEAQ. CDR3 in DNA: TGTGCCAGCAGATCGGGTGGAGCCTACAATGAGCAGTTCTTC. Translating gives CASRSGGAYNEQFF.

The gene calls are TRBV28 and TRBJ1-2, with D perhaps TRBD1 (5 bases). Germline CDR1 MDHEN, CDR2 SYDVKM. The CDR3 spans 11 residues. V shed 11 bases and J shed 6 bases, with 13 bases lying between them. The CDR3 here is CASGARNGYTF. As DNA, the CDR3 is TGTGCCTCTGGGGCAAGGAATGGCTACACCTTC.

This clone was counted once. This chain links TRBV15 with TRBJ1-5, with 7 bases identical to TRBD1. CDR3 size: 15 residues. The trim removed 5 bases at V and 6 bases at J, leaving 10 bases unmatched. Germline-derived CDR1 and CDR2 are LNHNV and YYDKDF (reference sequence). The CDR3 nucleotides read TGTGCCACCAGCGTGCACAGGGGCGTGGGTCAGCCCCAGCATTTT. It encodes CATSVHRGVGQPQHF. The full variable domain, completed using reference TRBV15 and TRBJ1-5, is DAMVIQNPRYQVTQFGKPVTLSCSQTLNHNVMYWYQQKSSQAPKLLFHYYDKDFNNEADTPDNFQSRRPNTSFCFLDIRSPGLGDTAMYLCATSVHRGVGQPQHFGDGTRLSIL.

This clone was detected only a few times. This chain links TRBV5-6 with TRBJ2-3, with D perhaps TRBD2 (5 bases). The CDR3 sequence is 14 residues long. Germline loops: CDR1 SGHDT, CDR2 YYEEEE. V was cut by 6 bases and J by 2 bases, with 13 bases left in between. This CDR3 reads CASINMRATDTQYF. The CDR3 DNA reads TGTGCCAGCATCAACATGCGGGCCACAGATACGCAGTATTTT.

This rearrangement joins TRBV18 to TRBJ2-1; 8 bases agree with TRBD2. This CDR3 is 15 amino acids long. Looked up from germline, CDR1 is KGHSH and CDR2 is LQKENI. V shed 6 bases, J shed 5 bases, and the junction held 9 bases outside the gene matches. The CDR3 coding sequence is TGTGCCAGCTCGCCGGCGGGGGGCCCCGACAATGAGCAGTTCTTC. Translation gives CASSPAGGPDNEQFF.

The V and J genes are TRBV6-5 and TRBJ1-2; 8 bases are a match to TRBD1. The V gene end was trimmed by 0 bases and the J gene end by 1 base; junction bases not matched to a gene: 1. Germline V gives CDR1 MNHEY, CDR2 SVGAGI. The CDR3 spans 15 residues. The CDR3 DNA sequence: TGTGCCAGCAGTTACTCGGGACAGGATAACTATGGCTACACCTTC. The encoded protein is CASSYSGQDNYGYTF.

This chain connects TRBV5-1 to TRBJ2-1, with 9 bases identical to TRBD2. The CDR3 extends over 19 amino acids. The germline V gene has CDR1 SGHRS and CDR2 YFSETQ. V lost 4 bases, J lost 9 bases, and 23 bases stayed unmatched. DNA for the CDR3: TGCGCCAGCAGCCCCACGGAACTAGCGGGCCCAAGGTGGCGGGGTGAGCAGTTCTTC. It is translated as CASSPTELAGPRWRGEQFF.

This clone appeared a few times. The CDR3 bases are TGTGCCAGCAGTTTCGACAGGGCTGGAAGCAATCAGCCCCAGCATTTT. It translates to CASSFDRAGSNQPQHF. The chain recombines TRBV6-6 with TRBJ1-5, with 7 bases identical to TRBD1. After removal of 4 bases from V and 1 base from J, the junction contained 7 bases not matched to a gene. Germline CDR1 MNHNY, CDR2 SVGAGI (reference sequence). The CDR3 totals 16 residues.

This clone was seen a handful of times. DNA for the CDR3: TGTGCCAGCTCTTCGGCTAGCGGGGGGGCCGAGCAGTTCTTC. This codes for CASSSASGGAEQFF. This chain connects TRBV18 to TRBJ2-1; TRBD2 matches 12 bases. From germline, CDR1 is KGHSH and CDR2 LQKENI. The CDR3 extends over 14 amino acids. V was pared by 6 bases and J by 10 bases, with 7 bases of the junction left unmatched. Filled out from reference TRBV18 and TRBJ2-1, the complete variable domain reads NAGVMQNPRHLVRRRGQEARLRCSPMKGHSHVYWYRQLPEEGLKFMVYLQKENIIDESGMPKERFSAEFPKEGPSILRIQQVVRGDSAAYFCASSSASGGAEQFFGPGTRLTVL.

The DNA for the CDR3 is TGTGCCAGCAGTTATCAGGGGGCCACTAATGAAAAACTGTTTTTT. Protein product: CASSYQGATNEKLFF. V is TRBV5-4 and J is TRBJ1-4, with 8 bases identical to TRBD1. CDR1 is SGHNT and CDR2 is YYREEE in the germline V gene (reference sequence). After removal of 5 bases from V and 2 bases from J, the junction contained 5 bases not matched to a gene. The CDR3 spans 15 residues.

V usage is TRBV7-8 and J usage is TRBJ2-3; D not resolved. CDR1 and CDR2 from the germline V gene are SGHVS and FQNEAQ. V lost 1 base to trimming and J lost 2 bases, with 10 bases between them. This CDR3 comprises 15 residues. The CDR3 is CASSLGARVTDTQYF. The CDR3 region has the DNA TGTGCCAGCAGCTTAGGGGCCCGAGTCACAGATACGCAGTATTTT.

This rearrangement joins TRBV25-1 to TRBJ2-7; weak D call: TRBD2 (7 bases). This CDR3 comprises 15 residues. With 3 bases removed from V and 3 bases from J, the gap between germline ends came to 15 bases. From germline, CDR1 is MGHDK and CDR2 SYGVNS. CDR3: CASSDEGRGRYEQYF. As DNA, the CDR3 is TGTGCCAGCAGTGACGAGGGGCGGGGGCGCTACGAGCAGTACTTC.

The chain is built from TRBV4-3 and TRBJ1-4; unclear D gene. From germline, CDR1 is LGHNA and CDR2 YSLEER. V was cut by 9 bases and J by 0 bases, with 11 bases left in between. This CDR3 spans 14 amino acids. CDR3 residues: CASSRTPTNEKLFF. The CDR3 DNA reads TGCGCCAGTTCCCGGACTCCAACTAATGAAAAACTGTTTTTT.

The sample holds a few counts of this clone. The V gene is TRBV4-1, the J gene TRBJ1-5; D unclear. Per the germline V gene, CDR1 is MGHRA and CDR2 is YSYEKL. The germline V and J ends were trimmed by 1 base and 5 bases, with 6 bases remaining between them. The CDR3 is made up of 13 amino acids. CDR3 in DNA: TGCGCCAGCAGCCAAGGTCGGGATCAGCCCCAGCATTTT. Protein: CASSQGRDQPQHF.

The V and J genes are TRBV5-4 and TRBJ2-5; 9 bases match TRBD2. This CDR3 comprises 16 residues. V trimming: 2 bases; J trimming: 2 bases; junction bases outside the gene matches: 7. Germline V gene data show CDR1 as SGHNT and CDR2 as YYREEE (reference sequence). CDR3 sequence (DNA): TGTGCCAGCAGCTTTATTCGACTAGCGGAGCAAGAGACCCAGTACTTC. It encodes CASSFIRLAEQETQYF.

This clone occurred once. An end of the junction does not agree with germline; a read error may underlie this. The chain has TRBV11-2 and TRBJ2-7, with D perhaps TRBD2 (5 bases). The CDR3 length is 17 residues. Per the germline V gene, CDR1 is SGHAT and CDR2 is FQNNGV. CDR3 region: CATSPRELRRPVYEQYF. The CDR3 DNA is TGTGCCACCAGCCCGAGGGAGTTGCGCCGGCCCGTCTACGAGCAGTACTTC.

DNA of the CDR3: TGTGCCAGCTCCGTCTACAGGGGGGATGAAAAACTGTTTTTT. This translates into CASSVYRGDEKLFF. This chain links TRBV2 with TRBJ1-4, with 8 positions matching TRBD1. CDR3 length equals 14 residues. Germline V CDR1 and CDR2: SNHLY, FYNNEI. J lost 6 bases, V lost 8 bases, and 8 bases had no gene match.

The chain is built from TRBV6-1 and TRBJ1-5; a possible D gene is TRBD1 (5 bases). Between the trimmed V and J ends, which lost 1 base and 1 base, there was a span of 11 bases. From germline, CDR1 is MNHNS and CDR2 SASEGT. The CDR3 runs 16 residues. This CDR3 reads CASSEGQPRSNQPQHF. The CDR3 DNA sequence: TGTGCCAGCAGTGAAGGACAGCCTCGCAGCAATCAGCCCCAGCATTTT.

The CDR3 DNA is TGCGCCAGCAGCCCCAAGGGCTCATATGGGGGGGGACGGGCCGGGGAGCTGTTTTTT. Translating it yields CASSPKGSYGGGRAGELFF. The gene calls are TRBV4-3 and TRBJ2-2, with 7 bases lining up with TRBD2. V lost 4 bases, J lost 6 bases, and 20 bases stayed unmatched. Germline CDR1 and CDR2: LGHNA and YSLEER. CDR3 size: 19 residues.

The count of this clone is one. The genes are TRBV5-1 and TRBJ1-3; 9 nucleotides agree with TRBD1. The CDR3 loop spans 15 amino acids. V was pared by 7 bases and J by 3 bases, with 8 bases of the junction left unmatched. The V gene's germline CDR1 is SGHRS and CDR2 YFSETQ. The CDR3 is CASAQGQGDGNTIYF. In nucleotides, the CDR3 is TGCGCCAGCGCCCAGGGACAGGGCGATGGAAACACCATATATTTT.

This clone was seen a single time. The chain joins TRBV9 to TRBJ2-1, with D hard to call. There are 16 residues in the CDR3. V was pared by 0 bases and J by 6 bases, with 16 bases between. The germline V gene encodes CDR1 SGDLS and CDR2 YYNGEE. As DNA, the CDR3 is TGTGCCAGCAGCGTAGGGTGGGCAGCTAAAACCAATGAGCAGTTCTTC. It specifies CASSVGWAAKTNEQFF.

The rearrangement joins TRBV7-2 to TRBJ1-5; possibly TRBD1 for D (5 bases). The germline V gene has CDR1 SGHTA and CDR2 FQGNSA. This CDR3 comprises 15 residues. The V gene lost 0 bases and the J gene lost 4 bases, with 10 bases spanning the gap. In DNA, the CDR3 is TGTGCCAGCAGCTTAGCGCTAGGGGATAATCAGCCCCAGCATTTT. Encoded protein: CASSLALGDNQPQHF.

The V call is TRBV2, the J call TRBJ1-5; D may be TRBD1 (5 bases). CDR3 length: 13 amino acids. Germline-derived CDR1 and CDR2 are SNHLY and FYNNEI. Between the trimmed V and J ends, which lost 6 bases and 8 bases, there was a span of 14 bases. This CDR3 reads CASSSWGGEPQHF. In DNA form, the CDR3 reads TGTGCCAGCAGCTCGTGGGGGGGGGAGCCCCAGCATTTT.